The present TCR beta chain was sequenced within a study of blood T cell repertoires in COVID-19. Background on the study: Some COVID-19 samples were acute and others convalescent; all came from the United States, Italy and Spain. From T cells, B-cell-depleted T cells, or PBMCs came the material, which was cDNA or gDNA.

In this sample, this clone turned up a few times. The CDR3 covers 16 residues. J gave up 3 bases and V 6 bases, and 9 bases lay outside the gene matches. Germline V gene lookup returns CDR1 LGHDT and CDR2 YNNKEL (reference sequence). Original processing methods: Reference gene primer amplification yielded estimated nucleated cell counts. Only in-frame clones appear in the TCRdb table, and some are missing; sequencing was by immunoSEQ multiplex PCR. That table is the source of V, J and clone size, and D and trimming were worked out from the DNA. The table records some 120,000 clones, around nine tenths of them present only once.

This TCR was sampled from a human donor in a cohort sampled during active COVID-19. The rearrangement links TRBV3-1 (or the pseudogene TRBV3-2) to TRBJ2-7; TRBD2 aligns across 12 bases. Sequencing was done on a sample of peripheral blood. The CDR3 sequence is CASSHRLAGVGYEQYF. CDR3 DNA: TGTGCCAGCAGTCATCGACTAGCGGGAGTGGGCTACGAGCAGTACTTC.